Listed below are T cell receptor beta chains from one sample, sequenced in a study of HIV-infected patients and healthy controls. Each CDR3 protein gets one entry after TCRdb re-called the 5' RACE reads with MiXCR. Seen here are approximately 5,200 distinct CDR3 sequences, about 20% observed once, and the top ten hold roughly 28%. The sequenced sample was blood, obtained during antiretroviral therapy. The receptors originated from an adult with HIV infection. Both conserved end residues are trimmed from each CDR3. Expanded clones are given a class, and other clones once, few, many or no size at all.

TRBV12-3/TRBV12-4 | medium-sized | ASSFGTYEQY
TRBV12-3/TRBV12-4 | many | ASSPRLAGIFEQY
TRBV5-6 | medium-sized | ASSLAGVNEKLF
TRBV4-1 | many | ASSPREGLHPSNEQF
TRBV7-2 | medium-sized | ASSKGLTLAKNIQY
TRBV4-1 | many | ASSQFGGQGGYEQY
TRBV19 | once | ASSIIHRGEQF
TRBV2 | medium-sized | ASSDSSGPSQVTQY
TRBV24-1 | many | ATSDSRQRGHRLCAF
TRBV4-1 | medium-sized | ASSQDWRAGDDYGYT
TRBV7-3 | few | ASSLGVGELF
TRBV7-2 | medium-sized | ASSLRGQINQPQH
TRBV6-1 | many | ASSEERGAVTDTQY
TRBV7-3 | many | ASSSLAAGELF
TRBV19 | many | ASSILGTNYGYT
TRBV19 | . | ASSIVGLGGIDNEQF
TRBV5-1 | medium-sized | ASNEGFNTDTQY
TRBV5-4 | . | ASSSALSHEQY
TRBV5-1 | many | ASSLGGQGLNTEAF
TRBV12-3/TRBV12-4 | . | ASSFLTGGVYT
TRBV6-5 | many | ASSLKTGGRLSEQF
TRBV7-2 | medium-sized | ASSSRQSDQPQH
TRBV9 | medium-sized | ASSVDLSGTDNSNYGYT
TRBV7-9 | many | ASSLPGVNSPLH
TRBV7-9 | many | ASSLDPSADTQY
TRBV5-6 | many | ASTLAMDSGANVLT
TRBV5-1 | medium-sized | ASSETPLNEQY
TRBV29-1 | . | SVVDRSRNTIY
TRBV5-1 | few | ASSFWTGGLAKNIQY
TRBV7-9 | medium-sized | ASSLGGVVQPQH
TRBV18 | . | ASSPQGGRTEAF
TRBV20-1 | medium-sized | SASSPGGVVGYT
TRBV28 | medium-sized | ASSHSTSGGALPQY
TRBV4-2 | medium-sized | ASSQAGTSVAKNIQY
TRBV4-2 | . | ASSHDSEMTEAF
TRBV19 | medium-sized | ASSGSSFRTDTQY
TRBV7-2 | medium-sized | ASSLQGAVTGELF
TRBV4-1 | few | ASIQDGLAVYNEQF
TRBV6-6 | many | ASRYDRATDHT
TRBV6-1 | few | AGERDPTDTQY
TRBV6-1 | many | ASSLAPQAKNIQY